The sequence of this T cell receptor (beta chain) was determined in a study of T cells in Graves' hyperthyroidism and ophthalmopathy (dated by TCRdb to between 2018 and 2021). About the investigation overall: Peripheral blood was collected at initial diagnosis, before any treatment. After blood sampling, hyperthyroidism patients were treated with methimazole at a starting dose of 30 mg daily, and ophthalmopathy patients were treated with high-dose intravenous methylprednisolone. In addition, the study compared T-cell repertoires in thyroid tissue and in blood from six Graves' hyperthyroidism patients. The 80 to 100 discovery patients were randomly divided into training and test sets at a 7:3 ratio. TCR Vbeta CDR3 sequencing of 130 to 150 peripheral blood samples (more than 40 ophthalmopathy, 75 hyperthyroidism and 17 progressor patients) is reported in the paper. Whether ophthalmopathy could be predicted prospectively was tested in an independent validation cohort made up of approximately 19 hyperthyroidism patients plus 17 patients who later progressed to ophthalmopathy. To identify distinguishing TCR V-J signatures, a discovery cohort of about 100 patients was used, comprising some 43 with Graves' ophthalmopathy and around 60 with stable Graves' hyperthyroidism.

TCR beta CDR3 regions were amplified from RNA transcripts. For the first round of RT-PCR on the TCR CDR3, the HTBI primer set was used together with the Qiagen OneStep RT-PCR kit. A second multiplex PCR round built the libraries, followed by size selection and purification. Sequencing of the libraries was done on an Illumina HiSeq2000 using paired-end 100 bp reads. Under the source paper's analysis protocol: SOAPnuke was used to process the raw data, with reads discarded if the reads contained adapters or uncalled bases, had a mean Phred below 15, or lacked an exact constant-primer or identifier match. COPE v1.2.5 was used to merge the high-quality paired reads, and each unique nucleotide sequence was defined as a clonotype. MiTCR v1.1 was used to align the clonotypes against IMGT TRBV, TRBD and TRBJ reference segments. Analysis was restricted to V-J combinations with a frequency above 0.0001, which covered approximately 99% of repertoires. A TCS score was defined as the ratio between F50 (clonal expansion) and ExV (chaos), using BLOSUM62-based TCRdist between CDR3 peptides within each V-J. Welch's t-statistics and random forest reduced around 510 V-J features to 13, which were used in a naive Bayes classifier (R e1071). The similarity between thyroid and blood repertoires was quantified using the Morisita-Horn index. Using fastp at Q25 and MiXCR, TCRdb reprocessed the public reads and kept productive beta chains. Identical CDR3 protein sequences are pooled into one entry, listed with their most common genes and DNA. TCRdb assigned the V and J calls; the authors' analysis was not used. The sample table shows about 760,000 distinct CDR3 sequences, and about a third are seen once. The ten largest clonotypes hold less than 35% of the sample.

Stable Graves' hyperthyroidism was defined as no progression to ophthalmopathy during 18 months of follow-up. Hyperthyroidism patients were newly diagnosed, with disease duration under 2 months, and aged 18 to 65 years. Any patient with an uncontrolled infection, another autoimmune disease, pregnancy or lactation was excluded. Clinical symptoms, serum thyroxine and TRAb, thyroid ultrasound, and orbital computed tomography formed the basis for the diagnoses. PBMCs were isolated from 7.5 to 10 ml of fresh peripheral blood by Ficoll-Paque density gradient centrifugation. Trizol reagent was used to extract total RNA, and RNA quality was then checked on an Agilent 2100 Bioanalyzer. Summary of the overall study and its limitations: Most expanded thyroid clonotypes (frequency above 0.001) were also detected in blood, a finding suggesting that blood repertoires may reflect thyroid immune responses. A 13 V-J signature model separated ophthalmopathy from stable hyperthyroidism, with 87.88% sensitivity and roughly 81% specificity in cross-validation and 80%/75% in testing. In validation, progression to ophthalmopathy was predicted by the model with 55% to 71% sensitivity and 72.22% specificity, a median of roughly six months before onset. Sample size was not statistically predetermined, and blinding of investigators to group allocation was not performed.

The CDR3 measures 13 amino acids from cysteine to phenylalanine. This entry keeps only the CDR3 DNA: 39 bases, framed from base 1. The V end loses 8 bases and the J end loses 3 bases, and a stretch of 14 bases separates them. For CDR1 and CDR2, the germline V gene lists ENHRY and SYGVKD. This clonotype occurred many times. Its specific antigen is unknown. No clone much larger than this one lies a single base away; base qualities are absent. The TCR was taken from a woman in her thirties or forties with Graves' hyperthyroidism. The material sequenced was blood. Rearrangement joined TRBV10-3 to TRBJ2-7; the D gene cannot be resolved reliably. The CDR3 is CAIYNGVSYEQYF. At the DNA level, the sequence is TGTGCCATCTATAATGGGGTTAGCTACGAGCAGTACTTC.